Presented here are 29 T cell receptor beta chains from one specimen sequenced in a study of T cell changes during pregnancy in multiple sclerosis. Assay: immunoSEQ multiplex PCR; the TCRdb copy retains only in-frame clones and omits some. The sample records 40,000 to 60,000 clones, around 93% being singletons. The sequenced sample was CD8+ T cells from peripheral blood mononuclear cells, obtained after pregnancy. Source of these receptors: a female donor with multiple sclerosis, enrolled in a pregnancy study.

The chain links TRBV7-9 to TRBJ1-5; tentatively, D is TRBD1 (5 bases). CDR3 length: 13 residues. The V end lost 7 bases, the J end lost 5 bases, and 12 bases lay between the germline ends. CDR1 is SEHNR, CDR2 FQNEAQ, per germline (reference sequence). CDR3 protein: CASTWEGDQPQHF. The CDR3 region has the DNA TGTGCCAGCACCTGGGAAGGGGATCAGCCCCAGCATTTT.

This clone appeared once. V usage is TRBV21-1 and J usage is TRBJ2-3; the tabulated D call, TRBD2, remains unverified against the DNA. TRBV21-1 is flagged as a pseudogene. The CDR3 spans 17 residues. The CDR3 nucleotides are TGTGCCAGCAGGGAGGGGACTCAGATTAAACAACCAGATACGCAGTATTTT. Protein sequence: CASREGTQIKQPDTQYF.

The chain is built from TRBV4-1 and TRBJ2-7, with 7 nucleotides matching TRBD2. The trim removed 0 bases at V and 5 bases at J, leaving 4 bases unmatched. The CDR3 runs 14 residues. Per germline, CDR1 MGHRA and CDR2 YSYEKL. DNA for the CDR3: TGCGCCAGCAGCCAAGAAGCGGGGTTCCACGAGCAGTACTTC. It encodes CASSQEAGFHEQYF.

This chain links TRBV19 with TRBJ2-2, with D perhaps matching TRBD1 (7 bases). The CDR3 spans 14 residues. The germline V gene has CDR1 LNHDA and CDR2 SQIVND (reference sequence). Trimming took 6 bases from V and 5 from J, leaving 13 bases between them. The CDR3 coding sequence is TGTGCCAGTAGGGAGGGGGCGCCTACCGGGGAGCTGTTTTTT. This codes for CASREGAPTGELFF.

The genes are TRBV4-1 and TRBJ2-1, with 8 bases matching TRBD2. Germline loops: CDR1 MGHRA, CDR2 YSYEKL. The CDR3 has 15 residues. Germline trimming cut 1 base from V and 2 bases from J; bases unmatched to any gene: 1. The CDR3 is CASSQAGGAYNEQFF. In DNA form, the CDR3 reads TGCGCCAGCAGCCAAGCCGGGGGGGCCTACAATGAGCAGTTCTTC.

The chain is built from TRBV30 and TRBJ1-1, with 7 bases matching TRBD1. This CDR3 is built from 17 residues. Germline-derived CDR1 and CDR2 are GTSNPN and SVGIG (reference sequence). V shed 2 bases, J shed 4 bases, and the junction held 16 bases outside the gene matches. CDR3 sequence (DNA): TGTGCCTGGAGTCCCGGGGGACAGATAAGCATTTTCACTGAAGCTTTCTTT. Amino acid sequence: CAWSPGGQISIFTEAFF.

This chain joins TRBV19 and TRBJ2-1; D gene unclear. The germline V and J ends were trimmed by 3 bases and 0 bases, with 6 bases remaining between them. Germline CDR1 reads LNHDA; CDR2 reads SQIVND (reference sequence). This CDR3 comprises 14 residues. The CDR3 DNA follows: TGTGCCAGTAGTATCCCTAGCTCCTACAATGAGCAGTTCTTC. Protein: CASSIPSSYNEQFF.

The rearrangement uses TRBV6-1 and TRBJ1-2; 8 positions match TRBD1. The length of the CDR3 is 15 residues. CDR1 is MNHNS and CDR2 is SASEGT in the germline V gene. Trimming cost V 3 bases and J 7 bases; bases outside gene matches: 10. Here the CDR3 DNA reads TGTGCCAGCAGTGACCCGGGACAGGTTACGGGTGGCTACACCTTC. Its protein is CASSDPGQVTGGYTF.

This rearrangement joins TRBV5-5 to TRBJ2-3; 11 bases match TRBD1. The CDR3 is 17 amino acids. The germline gives CDR1 SGHKS, CDR2 YYEKEE (reference sequence). Unmatched junction bases numbered 9, after V lost 0 bases and J lost 6 bases. The CDR3 bases are TGTGCCAGCAGCTTGGTTGTTTGGACAGGGGGCCCCGATACGCAGTATTTT. Translated, it gives CASSLVVWTGGPDTQYF.

The chain recombines TRBV5-6 with TRBJ1-1; D is undetermined. The V end lost 0 bases, the J end lost 5 bases, and 5 bases lay between the germline ends. This CDR3 spans 12 amino acids. Germline loops: CDR1 SGHDT, CDR2 YYEEEE. The CDR3 reads CASSLVRTEAFF. CDR3 bases: TGTGCCAGCAGCTTGGTGCGGACTGAAGCTTTCTTT.

This sequence joins TRBV19 and TRBJ1-1; 12 nucleotides match TRBD1. V lost 4 bases to trimming and J lost 4 bases; unmatched junction nucleotides: 4. This CDR3 has 15 amino acids. Looked up from germline, CDR1 is LNHDA and CDR2 is SQIVND (reference sequence). CDR3 amino acids: CASSTGTGGFTEAFF. Written as DNA, the CDR3 is TGTGCCAGTAGTACCGGGACAGGGGGCTTCACTGAAGCTTTCTTT.

This clone has a single count. The rearrangement links TRBV10-3 to TRBJ2-2; perhaps TRBD1 as D (6 bases). The CDR3 covers 15 residues. Per the germline V gene, CDR1 is ENHRY and CDR2 is SYGVKD. Trimming removed 6 bases at V and 10 bases at J, with 21 bases between. The CDR3 sequence: CAIRRDTSGNEELFF. CDR3 nucleotides: TGTGCCATCAGGAGGGACACCTCAGGCAACGAGGAGCTGTTTTTT.

With respect to this clone: One junction end disagrees with the germline gene, perhaps due to a read error. The J gene is TRBJ1-2, the V gene TRBV5-4; 8 bases agree with TRBD1. This CDR3 is 15 amino acids long. Germline V gives CDR1 SGHNT, CDR2 YYREEE (reference sequence). CDR3 protein: CASSLVGGQGYGYIF. DNA for the CDR3: TGTGCCAGCAGCTTGGTTGGTGGACAGGGATACGGCTACATCTTC.

The genes are TRBV9 and TRBJ1-4; weak D call: TRBD1 (6 bases). This CDR3 has 17 amino acids. Per the germline V gene, CDR1 is SGDLS and CDR2 is YYNGEE. Trimming took off 0 bases at V and 2 bases at J, with 14 bases between the two ends. CDR3: CASSVGAGAGTNEKLFF. Written as DNA, the CDR3 is TGTGCCAGCAGCGTAGGGGCGGGGGCTGGGACTAATGAAAAACTGTTTTTT.

V usage is TRBV9 and J usage is TRBJ2-3; D remains ambiguous. The CDR3 runs 16 residues. CDR1 is SGDLS, CDR2 YYNGEE, per germline. V gave up 0 bases and J gave up 0 bases, with 11 bases separating them. CDR3 sequence: CASSVAVWASTDTQYF. The CDR3 nucleotides are TGTGCCAGCAGCGTAGCAGTTTGGGCGAGCACAGATACGCAGTATTTT.

V gene TRBV5-1 combines with J gene TRBJ1-4, with D possibly being TRBD1 (5 bases). The CDR3 sequence is 16 residues long. Germline assignment: CDR1 SGHRS and CDR2 YFSETQ. V lost 5 bases and J lost 1, with 15 bases in between. This chain's CDR3 is CASSSPGGGTNEKLFF. For the CDR3, the DNA is TGCGCCAGCAGTTCGCCCGGGGGGGGAACTAATGAAAAACTGTTTTTT.

This chain connects TRBV7-3 to TRBJ2-1; the match to TRBD2 covers 7 bases. Germline-derived CDR1 and CDR2 are SGHTA and FQGTGA. J gave up 7 bases and V 5 bases, and 5 bases lay outside the gene matches. The CDR3 is 13 residues long. CDR3 protein: CASSIAGANEQFF. CDR3 nucleotide sequence: TGTGCCAGCAGCATAGCGGGTGCGAATGAGCAGTTCTTC. Drawing the rest from reference TRBV7-3 and TRBJ2-1, the complete variable domain is GAGVSQTPSNKVTEKGKYVELRCDPISGHTALYWYRQSLGQGPEFLIYFQGTGAADDSGLPNDRFFAVRPEGSVSTLKIQRTERGDSAVYLCASSIAGANEQFFGPGTRLTVL.

The rearrangement uses TRBV5-1 and TRBJ2-4; possibly TRBD1 for D (7 bases). CDR1 and CDR2 (germline): SGHRS, YFSETQ. V was trimmed by 6 bases and J by 0 bases, leaving 22 bases between them. The CDR3 contains 18 residues. The CDR3 DNA sequence: TGCGCCAGCACGGGGGAGGATGGACAGGAGCTAGCCAAAAACATTCAGTACTTC. Translated: CASTGEDGQELAKNIQYF.

This chain connects TRBV7-2 to TRBJ2-3, with TRBD2 matching over 9 bases. Germline values: CDR1 SGHTA, CDR2 FQGNSA. The CDR3 sequence is 16 residues long. The trim removed 1 base at V and 6 bases at J, leaving 8 bases unmatched. The CDR3 region is CASSLGGGALVDTQYF. The CDR3 coding sequence is TGTGCCAGCAGCTTAGGCGGGGGGGCCCTGGTGGATACGCAGTATTTT.

The CDR3 reads CASSAGGDEQYF. The CDR3 nucleotides read TGTGCCAGCAGCGCGGGGGGGGACGAGCAGTACTTC. The V and J genes are TRBV9 and TRBJ2-7; 8 bases are a match to TRBD2. V gave up 3 bases and J gave up 5 bases; unmatched junction bases: 1. The CDR3 is made up of 12 amino acids. The germline CDR1 and CDR2 sequences are SGDLS and YYNGEE.

The rearrangement uses TRBV2 and TRBJ2-7, with TRBD2 matching over 7 bases. V lost 5 bases to trimming and J lost 6 bases; unmatched junction nucleotides: 13. The germline V gene has CDR1 SNHLY and CDR2 FYNNEI. The length of the CDR3 is 15 residues. In nucleotides, the CDR3 is TGTGCCAGCAGTAGCGGACTAGGCGGGAGCTCCGAGCAGTACTTC. It is translated as CASSSGLGGSSEQYF.

The CDR3 nucleotides are TGTGCCAGCAGTGAATCCCCCCGACAGGGCGCTAAATTTTCACCCCTCCACTTT. It translates to CASSESPRQGAKFSPLHF. The chain employs TRBV25-1 and TRBJ1-6; TRBD1 matches 7 bases. The germline CDR1 and CDR2 sequences are MGHDK and SYGVNS. The CDR3 runs 18 residues. Losses at the gene ends were 1 base for V and 9 bases for J; bases not matched to a gene: 15.

The gene calls are TRBV19 and TRBJ1-4; perhaps TRBD1 as D (6 bases). V was cut by 6 bases and J by 6 bases, with 14 bases left in between. The CDR3 extends over 14 amino acids. Germline loops: CDR1 LNHDA, CDR2 SQIVND (reference sequence). CDR3 loop: CASSTSGADEKLFF. The CDR3 bases are TGTGCCAGTAGCACCTCAGGGGCCGATGAAAAACTGTTTTTT.

The chain carries TRBV6-4 and TRBJ2-6; D is undetermined. V lost 0 bases, J lost 0 bases, and 12 bases lay in between. Germline CDR1 MRHNA, CDR2 SNTAGT. The CDR3 length is 18 residues. The CDR3 is CASSDSALGFSGANVLTF. As DNA, the CDR3 is TGTGCCAGCAGTGACTCAGCCCTGGGCTTCTCTGGGGCCAACGTCCTGACTTTC.

This chain joins TRBV7-3 and TRBJ1-1, with 10 bases matching TRBD1. Germline V gene data show CDR1 as SGHTA and CDR2 as FQGTGA. The CDR3 spans 15 residues. The junction had 8 bases not matched to a gene; V was cut back by 5 bases and J by 5 bases. CDR3 protein: CASSPHGQGVTEAFF. In nucleotides, the CDR3 is TGTGCCAGCAGCCCGCACGGACAGGGGGTTACTGAAGCTTTCTTT.

This clone occurred a few times. DNA of the CDR3: TGTGCCAGCAGTGACAGACAGGGAAGCACTGAAGCTTTCTTT. The encoded protein is CASSDRQGSTEAFF. V usage is TRBV2 and J usage is TRBJ1-1; TRBD1 matches at 7 bases. The germline V gene encodes CDR1 SNHLY and CDR2 FYNNEI. V lost 3 bases to trimming and J lost 4 bases; unmatched junction nucleotides: 5. CDR3 length: 14 amino acids. Combining the CDR3 with reference TRBV2 and TRBJ1-1 gives the whole variable domain EPEVTQTPSHQVTQMGQEVILRCVPISNHLYFYWYRQILGQKVEFLVSFYNNEISEKSEIFDDQFSVERPDGSNFTLKIRSTKLEDSAMYFCASSDRQGSTEAFFGQGTRLTVV.

This clone came up once. V is TRBV30 and J is TRBJ1-6; the D gene is possibly TRBD1 (5 bases). The V end lost 3 bases, the J end lost 0 bases, and 18 bases lay between the germline ends. CDR1 and CDR2 (germline): GTSNPN, SVGIG (reference sequence). The CDR3 spans 18 residues. CDR3 loop: CAWRLQGPLDSYNSPLHF. The CDR3 coding sequence is TGTGCCTGGAGACTCCAGGGTCCCCTCGACTCCTATAATTCACCCCTCCACTTT. Full variable domain (outside the CDR3, taken from reference TRBV30 and TRBJ1-6): SQTIHQWPATLVQPVGSPLSLECTVEGTSNPNLYWYRQAAGRGLQLLFYSVGIGQISSEVPQNLSASRPQDRQFILSSKKLLLSDSGFYLCAWRLQGPLDSYNSPLHFGNGTRLTVT.

This rearrangement joins TRBV9 to TRBJ2-2; no definite D call. This CDR3 has 13 amino acids. The V end lost 0 bases, the J end lost 6 bases, and 6 bases lay between the germline ends. The V gene's germline CDR1 is SGDLS and CDR2 YYNGEE. The CDR3 nucleotides read TGTGCCAGCAGCGTAGTTAGTTCCGGGGAGCTGTTTTTT. Protein: CASSVVSSGELFF.

The DNA for the CDR3 is TGTGCCAGCAGTGATTGGGACAGAAGACTGAACACTGAAGCTTTCTTT. Its protein is CASSDWDRRLNTEAFF. The chain links TRBV6-1 to TRBJ1-1; 7 positions match TRBD1. Germline CDR1 and CDR2: MNHNS and SASEGT. This CDR3 has 16 residues. After removal of 3 bases from V and 0 bases from J, the junction contained 7 bases not matched to a gene.